The 26 T cell receptor beta chains presented below share a single source sample, sequenced in a study of control samples from healthy donors and cancer patients. Sequencing used immunoSEQ multiplex PCR; TCRdb keeps in-frame clones, though not all of them. The sample has about 140,000 clones, 80% to 95% seen once; the top ten hold over 9%. The sequencing sample was made of blood. The source of these receptors is a man aged 25-40 years in good health.

The J gene is TRBJ2-1, the V gene TRBV19; 7 nucleotides agree with TRBD1. V gave up 10 bases and J gave up 8 bases; unmatched junction bases: 8. Germline V lookup: CDR1 LNHDA, CDR2 SQIVND (reference sequence). CDR3 length: 12 residues. CDR3 protein: CATRQGWDEQFF. CDR3 DNA sequence: TGTGCCACCCGACAGGGATGGGATGAGCAGTTCTTC.

The chain is built from TRBV19 and TRBJ2-5; tentative D call: TRBD2 (7 bases). Germline-derived CDR1 and CDR2 are LNHDA and SQIVND (reference sequence). The V end was cut by 7 bases, the J end by 5 bases, with 20 bases between. The CDR3 sequence is 15 residues long. This chain's CDR3 is CASTKEGGSRETQYF. The CDR3 region has the DNA TGTGCCAGTACTAAGGAGGGGGGGTCAAGGGAGACCCAGTACTTC.

This sequence joins TRBV5-6 and TRBJ2-5; D might be TRBD2 (5 bases). The germline V gene encodes CDR1 SGHDT and CDR2 YYEEEE. CDR3 size: 14 residues. Trimming took off 1 base at V and 3 bases at J, with 10 bases between the two ends. The DNA for the CDR3 is TGTGCCAGCAGCTTGACGGGAACAAAAGAGACCCAGTACTTC. Residues: CASSLTGTKETQYF.

This clone was detected only once. The chain employs TRBV6-2 or TRBV6-3 and TRBJ1-6; D remains unclear. The CDR3 length is 13 residues. Trimming cost V 4 bases and J 9 bases, with 10 bases left between them. CDR1 and CDR2 (germline): MNHEY, SVGEGT. Here the CDR3 DNA reads TGTGCCAGCAGTTTCCCTGCTCGTTCACCCCTCCACTTT. It translates to CASSFPARSPLHF.

The chain joins TRBV19 to TRBJ2-1; D is perhaps TRBD2 (6 bases). V lost 7 bases to trimming and J lost 7 bases, with 20 bases between them. Germline V gene data show CDR1 as LNHDA and CDR2 as SQIVND (reference sequence). CDR3 length equals 15 residues. For the CDR3, the DNA is TGTGCCAGTAATAGTGCGGGAAGCGCGAATAATGAGCAGTTCTTC. This translates into CASNSAGSANNEQFF.

This clone is a singleton in its sample. The rearrangement joins TRBV7-9 to TRBJ2-1; 9 nucleotides line up with TRBD2. V trimming: 5 bases; J trimming: 5 bases; junction bases outside the gene matches: 7. The CDR3 is made up of 15 amino acids. Per germline, CDR1 SEHNR and CDR2 FQNEAQ (reference sequence). The CDR3 sequence: CASSRGLAQNNEQFF. The CDR3 nucleotides are TGTGCCAGCAGCCGCGGACTAGCGCAAAACAATGAGCAGTTCTTC.

This chain uses TRBV28 with TRBJ2-4; D is possibly TRBD2 (5 bases). The germline V and J ends were trimmed by 4 bases and 1 base, with 17 bases remaining between them. This CDR3 comprises 17 residues. Germline V gives CDR1 MDHEN, CDR2 SYDVKM. In DNA, the CDR3 is TGTGCCAGCAGTTCCCTGGCTTCGGGGATTGCCAAAAACATTCAGTACTTC. Protein product: CASSSLASGIAKNIQYF.

This clone was observed a single time. The gene calls are TRBV2 and TRBJ1-1; D remains unclear. CDR1 is SNHLY, CDR2 FYNNEI, per germline. V was clipped by 6 bases and J by 4 bases, with 18 bases between them. This CDR3 has 15 amino acids. Here the CDR3 DNA reads TGTGCCAGCAGGCCGTGGGCCCACTCTGGCACTGAAGCTTTCTTT. Amino acid sequence: CASRPWAHSGTEAFF.

The gene calls are TRBV12-3 or TRBV12-4 and TRBJ1-6; D remains unclear. This CDR3 comprises 13 residues. Trimming took 6 bases from V and 9 from J, leaving 12 bases between them. Here the CDR3 DNA reads TGTGCCAGCAGCTACCGCCGGGTTTCACCCCTCCACTTT. It codes for CASSYRRVSPLHF.

The CDR3 spells CASSLSGGETQYF. As DNA, the CDR3 is TGTGCCAGCAGCTTATCAGGGGGAGAGACCCAGTACTTC. The chain employs TRBV11-2 and TRBJ2-5; the match to TRBD1 covers 7 bases. The germline CDR1 and CDR2 sequences are SGHAT and FQNNGV. Germline trimming cut 2 bases from V and 4 bases from J; bases unmatched to any gene: 1. This CDR3 is built from 13 residues.

V is TRBV29-1 and J is TRBJ2-3; D perhaps matches TRBD1 (7 bases). The length of the CDR3 is 12 residues. From germline, CDR1 is SQVTM and CDR2 ANQGSEA. Trimming stripped 6 bases from V and 1 base from J, with 8 bases between. CDR3 protein: CSVRGGTDTQYF. CDR3 nucleotides: TGCAGCGTCAGGGGGGGCACAGATACGCAGTATTTT.

This clone appeared once. V and J are TRBV27 and TRBJ1-2, with D possibly being TRBD1 (6 bases). Trimming shortened V by 2 bases and J by 4 bases, and 8 bases separated the two germline ends. The germline gives CDR1 MNHEY, CDR2 SMNVEV (reference sequence). The CDR3 consists of 13 residues. The CDR3 sequence is CASSLGGAYGYTF. Written as DNA, the CDR3 is TGTGCCAGCAGTTTAGGGGGGGCCTATGGCTACACCTTC.

This clone was seen only once. The rearrangement links TRBV30 to TRBJ2-5; TRBD2 matches at 11 bases. V dropped 0 bases and J dropped 2; count of bases not matched to a gene: 5. Germline CDR1 is GTSNPN and CDR2 is SVGIG (reference sequence). The CDR3 sequence is 16 residues long. CDR3 residues: CAWSVLGLAAQETQYF. The CDR3 region has the DNA TGTGCCTGGAGTGTACTGGGACTAGCGGCTCAAGAGACCCAGTACTTC.

For the CDR3, the DNA is TGTGCCAGCAGCTTTTTAGTCATAGGGCCCACTAGCACAGATACGCAGTATTTT. Translated, it gives CASSFLVIGPTSTDTQYF. The gene calls are TRBV7-9 and TRBJ2-3, with D unresolved. Germline CDR1 is SEHNR and CDR2 is FQNEAQ (reference sequence). The CDR3 extends over 18 amino acids. Deletions cut 3 bases from V and 0 bases from J, with 19 bases between.

This chain joins TRBV30 and TRBJ1-2; D remains unclear. This CDR3 has 16 amino acids. Germline lookup yields CDR1 GTSNPN and CDR2 SVGIG (reference sequence). Trimming took off 3 bases at V and 4 bases at J, with 21 bases between the two ends. CDR3 loop: CAWRVNGRGITYGYTF. For the CDR3, the DNA is TGTGCCTGGAGGGTCAACGGGCGAGGGATAACCTATGGCTACACCTTC. Supplemented by reference TRBV30 and TRBJ1-2, the full variable domain reads SQTIHQWPATLVQPVGSPLSLECTVEGTSNPNLYWYRQAAGRGLQLLFYSVGIGQISSEVPQNLSASRPQDRQFILSSKKLLLSDSGFYLCAWRVNGRGITYGYTFGSGTRLTVV.

V gene TRBV28 combines with J gene TRBJ2-3; no reliable D call. Trimming shortened V by 5 bases and J by 3 bases, and 15 bases separated the two germline ends. This CDR3 has 15 amino acids. Germline V gene lookup returns CDR1 MDHEN and CDR2 SYDVKM. CDR3 sequence (DNA): TGTGCCAGCAGTACCTCAGGAAAAAGTACAGATACGCAGTATTTT. This sequence encodes CASSTSGKSTDTQYF. Drawing the rest from reference TRBV28 and TRBJ2-3, the complete variable domain is DVKVTQSSRYLVKRTGEKVFLECVQDMDHENMFWYRQDPGLGLRLIYFSYDVKMKEKGDIPEGYSVSREKKERFSLILESASTNQTSMYLCASSTSGKSTDTQYFGPGTRLTVL.

This rearrangement joins TRBV6-2 or TRBV6-3 to TRBJ2-7, with D possibly matching TRBD1 (6 bases). The CDR3 runs to 14 residues. Looked up from germline, CDR1 is MNHEY and CDR2 is SVGEGT. V lost 6 bases to trimming and J lost 3 bases, with 15 bases between them. CDR3 region: CASSPQGLIYEQYF. The CDR3 DNA follows: TGTGCCAGCAGCCCACAGGGTCTTATCTACGAGCAGTACTTC.

V and J are TRBV29-1 and TRBJ1-2; 11 nucleotides align to TRBD1. V lost 4 bases, J lost 5 bases, and 9 bases stayed unmatched. Germline V lookup: CDR1 SQVTM, CDR2 ANQGSEA. This CDR3 is 15 amino acids long. The CDR3 protein is CSVVGGTGGDYGYTF. The CDR3 bases are TGCAGCGTTGTGGGAGGGACAGGGGGGGATTATGGCTACACCTTC.

This clone was found a few times. The J gene is TRBJ1-4, the V gene TRBV28; 8 bases match TRBD1. The CDR3 consists of 16 residues. Germline V gene lookup returns CDR1 MDHEN and CDR2 SYDVKM. J gave up 3 bases and V 7 bases, and 10 bases lay outside the gene matches. The CDR3 region is CASTQVGTGPNEKLFF. CDR3 coding DNA: TGTGCCAGCACCCAGGTCGGGACAGGACCTAATGAAAAACTGTTTTTT.

The chain uses TRBV7-2 and TRBJ1-3; D gene unclear. This CDR3 spans 13 amino acids. The V end lost 5 bases, the J end lost 3 bases, and 8 bases lay between the germline ends. Germline lookup yields CDR1 SGHTA and CDR2 FQGNSA. The DNA for the CDR3 is TGTGCCAGCAGCCCCGCCGTTGGAAACACCATATATTTT. It yields the protein CASSPAVGNTIYF.

The gene calls are TRBV15 and TRBJ2-1; TRBD1 or TRBD2 may be the D gene (6 bases each). V was pared by 6 bases and J by 7 bases, with 13 bases between. This CDR3 comprises 13 residues. The germline CDR1 and CDR2 sequences are LNHNV and YYDKDF (reference sequence). In nucleotides, the CDR3 is TGTGCCACCAGTGTACTAGGGGGGAATGAGCAGTTCTTC. This codes for CATSVLGGNEQFF.

V usage is TRBV6-2 or TRBV6-3 and J usage is TRBJ2-3; D gene ambiguous. The V end was cut by 5 bases, the J end by 14 bases, with 14 bases between. The CDR3 has 11 amino acids. Germline-derived CDR1 and CDR2 are MNHEY and SVGEGT. CDR3 sequence: CASSIGSSWYF. CDR3 DNA sequence: TGTGCCAGCAGTATTGGGTCTTCGTGGTATTTT.

This chain uses TRBV28 with TRBJ1-3; D unresolved. Per the germline V gene, CDR1 is MDHEN and CDR2 is SYDVKM. There are 13 residues in the CDR3. V was shortened by 5 bases and J by 4 bases, with 9 bases between the two germline ends. CDR3 sequence: CASSAREGNTIYF. CDR3 DNA sequence: TGTGCCAGCAGTGCTAGAGAGGGAAACACCATATATTTT.

The chain couples TRBV24-1 to TRBJ1-2, with TRBD1 matching over 9 bases. This CDR3 comprises 17 residues. Germline CDR1 reads KGHDR; CDR2 reads SFDVKD. V dropped 2 bases and J dropped 1; count of bases not matched to a gene: 7. CDR3 residues: CATSDSRDRVLNYGYTF. CDR3 in DNA: TGTGCCACCAGTGATTCCCGGGACAGGGTCCTTAACTATGGCTACACCTTC.

This chain joins TRBV28 and TRBJ2-1; 7 bases agree with TRBD2. Germline assignment: CDR1 MDHEN and CDR2 SYDVKM. V gave up 5 bases and J gave up 0 bases; unmatched junction bases: 19. CDR3 length equals 20 residues. The chain's CDR3 is CASSLPLTSDLNSSYNEQFF. Written as DNA, the CDR3 is TGTGCCAGCAGTCTACCCCTTACTAGCGACCTTAACAGCTCCTACAATGAGCAGTTCTTC.

The chain joins TRBV6-2 or TRBV6-3 to TRBJ2-3; TRBD2 aligns across 13 bases. Germline V gene sequence: CDR1 MNHEY, CDR2 SVGEGT. This CDR3 region has 15 residues. Trimming cost V 4 bases and J 6 bases; bases outside gene matches: 4. This CDR3 reads CASSFGLAGVDTQYF. The DNA of the CDR3 is TGTGCCAGCAGTTTCGGACTAGCGGGAGTTGATACGCAGTATTTT.